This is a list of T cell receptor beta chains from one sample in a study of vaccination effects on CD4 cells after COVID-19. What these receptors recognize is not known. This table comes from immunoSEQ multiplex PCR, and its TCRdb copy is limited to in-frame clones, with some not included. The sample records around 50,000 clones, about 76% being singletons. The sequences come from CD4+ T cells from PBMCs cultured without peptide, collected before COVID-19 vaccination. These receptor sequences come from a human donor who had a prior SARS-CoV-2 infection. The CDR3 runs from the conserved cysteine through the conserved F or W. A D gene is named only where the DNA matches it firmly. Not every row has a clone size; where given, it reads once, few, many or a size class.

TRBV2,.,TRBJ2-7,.,CATRAYGQYF,TGTGCCACCCGGGCCTACGGGCAGTACTTC
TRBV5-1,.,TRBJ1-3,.,CASSLENSGNTIYF,TGCGCCAGCAGCTTGGAGAATTCCGGAAACACCATATATTTT
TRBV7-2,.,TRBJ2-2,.,CASSMDKNTGELFF,TGTGCCAGCAGCATGGACAAAAACACCGGGGAGCTGTTTTTT
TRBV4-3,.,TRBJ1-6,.,CASSQDLAGPSSYNSPLHF,TGCGCCAGCAGCCAAGATCTGGCAGGACCGAGCTCCTATAATTCACCCCTCCACTTT
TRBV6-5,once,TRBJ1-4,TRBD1,CASKVHAGGDEKLFF,TGTGCCAGCAAGGTCCATGCAGGGGGCGATGAAAAACTGTTTTTT
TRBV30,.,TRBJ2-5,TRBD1,CAWRGQNQETQYF,TGTGCCTGGAGGGGACAGAACCAAGAGACCCAGTACTTC
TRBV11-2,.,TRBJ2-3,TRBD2,CASSSPTGLAVLRQYF,TGTGCCAGCAGCTCCCCCACCGGACTAGCCGTCCTCCGTCAGTATTTT
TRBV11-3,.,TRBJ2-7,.,CASSRPAGRDEQYF,TGTGCCAGCAGCCGCCCCGCCGGACGAGACGAGCAGTACTTC
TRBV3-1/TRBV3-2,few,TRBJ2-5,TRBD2,CASRQAGAQETQYF,TGTGCCAGCAGACAAGCGGGAGCCCAAGAGACCCAGTACTTC
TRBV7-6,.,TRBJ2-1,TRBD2,CASSFAGRESLGEQFF,TGTGCCAGCAGCTTCGCGGGGCGGGAGAGTCTAGGTGAGCAGTTCTTC
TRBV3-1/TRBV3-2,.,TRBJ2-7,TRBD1,CASSQTGGYEQYF,TGTGCCAGCAGCCAAACAGGGGGCTACGAGCAGTACTTC
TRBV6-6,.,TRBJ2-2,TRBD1,CASGYRGTNTGELFF,TGTGCCAGCGGATACAGGGGGACCAACACCGGGGAGCTGTTTTTT
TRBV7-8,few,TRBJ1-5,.,CASSQYGSSNQPQHF,TGTGCCAGCAGCCAATACGGGAGTAGCAATCAGCCCCAGCATTTT
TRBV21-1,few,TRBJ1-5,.,CASSSRSTGHNQPQHF,TGTGCCAGCAGCTCCCGCTCGACAGGGCACAATCAGCCCCAGCATTTT
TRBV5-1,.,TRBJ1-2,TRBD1,CASSGDRGLVGYTF,TGCGCCAGCAGCGGGGACAGGGGGCTGGTTGGCTACACCTTC
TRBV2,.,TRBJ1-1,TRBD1,CASSDSFGQGVPEAFF,TGTGCCAGCAGTGATTCTTTCGGGCAGGGGGTACCTGAAGCTTTCTTT
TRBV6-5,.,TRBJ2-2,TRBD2,CASSYGLAEVTGELFF,TGTGCCAGCAGTTACGGACTAGCGGAAGTCACCGGGGAGCTGTTTTTT
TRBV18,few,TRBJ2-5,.,CASSPIGARETQYF,TGTGCCAGCTCACCAATCGGGGCTCGGGAGACCCAGTACTTC